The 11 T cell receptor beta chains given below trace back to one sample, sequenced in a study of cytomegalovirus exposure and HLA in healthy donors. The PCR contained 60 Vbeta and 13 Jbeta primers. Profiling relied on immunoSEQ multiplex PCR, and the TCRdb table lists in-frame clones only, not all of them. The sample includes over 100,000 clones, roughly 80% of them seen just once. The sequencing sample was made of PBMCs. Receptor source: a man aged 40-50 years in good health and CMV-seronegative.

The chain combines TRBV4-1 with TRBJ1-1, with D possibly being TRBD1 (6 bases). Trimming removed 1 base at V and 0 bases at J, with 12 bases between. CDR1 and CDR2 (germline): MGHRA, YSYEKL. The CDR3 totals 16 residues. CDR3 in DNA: TGCGCCAGCAGCCAAGGTCGGGGGGCCCTGAACACTGAAGCTTTCTTT. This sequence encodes CASSQGRGALNTEAFF.

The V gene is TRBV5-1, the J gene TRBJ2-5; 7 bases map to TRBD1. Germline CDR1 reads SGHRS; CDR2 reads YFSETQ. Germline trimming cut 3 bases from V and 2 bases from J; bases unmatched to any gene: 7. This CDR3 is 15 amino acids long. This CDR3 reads CASSSTGSVQETQYF. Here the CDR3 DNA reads TGCGCCAGCAGCTCGACAGGGTCAGTTCAAGAGACCCAGTACTTC.

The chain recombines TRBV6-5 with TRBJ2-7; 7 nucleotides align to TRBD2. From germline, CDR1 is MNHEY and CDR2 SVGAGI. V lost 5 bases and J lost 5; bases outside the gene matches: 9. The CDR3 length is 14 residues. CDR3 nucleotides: TGTGCCAGCAGTCTACCGGGAGGCGGGAACGAGCAGTACTTC. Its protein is CASSLPGGGNEQYF.

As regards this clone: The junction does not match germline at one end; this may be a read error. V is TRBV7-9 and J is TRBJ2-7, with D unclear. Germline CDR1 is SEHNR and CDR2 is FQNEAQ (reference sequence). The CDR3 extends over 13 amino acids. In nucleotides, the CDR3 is TGTTCCAGCAGCTTAGTGTCGTCCTACGAGCAGTACTTC. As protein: CSSSLVSSYEQYF. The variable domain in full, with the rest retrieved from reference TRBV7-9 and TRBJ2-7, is DTGVSQNPRHKITKRGQNVTFRCDPISEHNRLYWYRQTLGQGPEFLTYFQNEAQLEKSRLLSDRFSAERPKGSFSTLEIQRTEQGDSAMYLCSSSLVSSYEQYFGPGTRLTVT.

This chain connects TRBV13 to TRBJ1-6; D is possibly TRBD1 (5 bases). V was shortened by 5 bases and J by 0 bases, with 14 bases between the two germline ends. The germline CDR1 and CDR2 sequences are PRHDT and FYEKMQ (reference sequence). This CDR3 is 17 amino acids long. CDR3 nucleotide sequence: TGTGCCAGCAGCGGGGGACTTTTGAGCTCCTATAATTCACCCCTCCACTTT. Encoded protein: CASSGGLLSSYNSPLHF.

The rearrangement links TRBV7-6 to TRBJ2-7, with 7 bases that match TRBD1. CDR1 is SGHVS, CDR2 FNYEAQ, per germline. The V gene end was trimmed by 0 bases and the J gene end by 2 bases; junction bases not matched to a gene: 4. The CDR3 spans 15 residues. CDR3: CASSLARQGTYEQYF. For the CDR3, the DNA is TGTGCCAGCAGCTTAGCGAGACAGGGCACCTACGAGCAGTACTTC.

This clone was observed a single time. For the CDR3, the DNA is TGTGCCACCAGCAGAGAAGACAGGCACAATCAGCCCCAGCATTTT. Protein product: CATSREDRHNQPQHF. The chain links TRBV15 to TRBJ1-5, with a tentative D call TRBD1 (6 bases). Germline CDR1 and CDR2: LNHNV and YYDKDF (reference sequence). V was clipped by 0 bases and J by 3 bases, with 9 bases between them. The CDR3 length is 15 residues.

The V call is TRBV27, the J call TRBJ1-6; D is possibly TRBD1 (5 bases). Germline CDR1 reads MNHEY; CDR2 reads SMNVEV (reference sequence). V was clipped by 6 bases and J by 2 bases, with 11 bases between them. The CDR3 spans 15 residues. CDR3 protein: CASSDRGPYNSPLHF. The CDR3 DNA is TGTGCCAGCAGCGATAGGGGCCCCTATAATTCACCCCTCCACTTT.

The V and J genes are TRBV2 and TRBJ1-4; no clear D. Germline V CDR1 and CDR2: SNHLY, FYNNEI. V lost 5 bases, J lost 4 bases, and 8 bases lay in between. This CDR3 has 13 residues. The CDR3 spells CASSLGLNEKLFF. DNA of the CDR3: TGTGCCAGCAGTCTGGGCCTTAATGAAAAACTGTTTTTT.

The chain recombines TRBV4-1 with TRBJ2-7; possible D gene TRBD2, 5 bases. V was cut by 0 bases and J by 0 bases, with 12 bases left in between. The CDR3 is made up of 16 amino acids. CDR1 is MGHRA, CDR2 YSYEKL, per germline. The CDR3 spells CASSQDWHGSSYEQYF. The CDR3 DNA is TGCGCCAGCAGCCAAGATTGGCATGGGAGCTCCTACGAGCAGTACTTC.

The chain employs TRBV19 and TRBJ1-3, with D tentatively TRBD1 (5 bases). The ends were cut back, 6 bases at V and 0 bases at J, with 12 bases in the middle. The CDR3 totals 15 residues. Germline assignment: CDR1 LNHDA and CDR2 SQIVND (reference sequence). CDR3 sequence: CASSEGTISGNTIYF. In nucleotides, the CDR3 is TGTGCCAGTAGCGAGGGGACTATCTCTGGAAACACCATATATTTT.